Detailed here is one T cell receptor beta chain. This sample is drawn from a study of CD8 T cells in ankylosing spondylitis. The ends were cut back, 3 bases at V and 5 bases at J, with 13 bases in the middle. The CDR3 is 15 residues long. Per the germline V gene, CDR1 is MNHEY and CDR2 is SMNVEV (reference sequence). MiXCR, applied by TCRdb to the 5' RACE reads, yields one record per CDR3 protein. The data show 250,000 to 350,000 distinct CDR3 sequences, with roughly 20% seen just once and roughly 7.4% held by the top ten. The clonotype originates from a male donor with ankylosing spondylitis or in good health (not recorded which). This chain connects TRBV27 to TRBJ1-4; D remains ambiguous. Sample: blood, either unsorted or a sorted T cell fraction (not recorded which). For the CDR3, the DNA is TGTGCCAGCAGTTTTGGAATCAACAGAAATGAAAAACTGTTTTTT. Its translation is CASSFGINRNEKLFF. Filled out from reference TRBV27 and TRBJ1-4, the complete variable domain reads EAQVTQNPRYLITVTGKKLTVTCSQNMNHEYMSWYRQDPGLGLRQIYYSMNVEVTDKGDVPEGYKVSRKEKRNFPLILESPSPNQTSLYFCASSFGINRNEKLFFGSGTQLSVL.